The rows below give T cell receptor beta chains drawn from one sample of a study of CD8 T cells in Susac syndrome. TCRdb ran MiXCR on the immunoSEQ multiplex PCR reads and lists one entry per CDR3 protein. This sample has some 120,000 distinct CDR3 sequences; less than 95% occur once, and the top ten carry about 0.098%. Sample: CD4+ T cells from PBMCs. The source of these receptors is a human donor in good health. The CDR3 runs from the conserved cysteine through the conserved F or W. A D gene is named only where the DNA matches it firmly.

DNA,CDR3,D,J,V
TGTGCCACCTCGAGTGGGACAACTCTAAAGGGGAGGAATGAGCAGTTCTTC,CATSSGTTLKGRNEQFF,NA,TRBJ2-1,TRBV24-1
TGTGCCAGCAGCGTACAGGGGGACGGCACAGATACGCAGTATTTT,CASSVQGDGTDTQYF,TRBD1,TRBJ2-3,TRBV9
TGCAGCGTTGTTCTCGGACAGGTCCATACCGGGGAGCTGTTTTTT,CSVVLGQVHTGELFF,TRBD1,TRBJ2-2,TRBV29-1
TGTGCCAGTGGGGGGGCGCTTGGAAACACCATATATTTT,CASGGALGNTIYF,NA,TRBJ1-3,TRBV7-9
TGTGCCAGCAGCCAAGGACTAGCGGGAGCCGAGCAGTACTTC,CASSQGLAGAEQYF,TRBD2,TRBJ2-7,TRBV7-8
TGTGCCAGCAGCTTGGGTCTTGTGGGACTAGCGGGAAAAAATGAGCAGTTCTTC,CASSLGLVGLAGKNEQFF,TRBD2,TRBJ2-1,TRBV11-2
TGTGCCAGTAGTAACGGGGTCGGCACCTATGGCTACACCTTC,CASSNGVGTYGYTF,NA,TRBJ1-2,TRBV19
TGTGCCAGCAGCAAATATAGTTCGGGGTATCAGCCCCAGCATTTT,CASSKYSSGYQPQHF,NA,TRBJ1-5,TRBV7-2
TGTGCCAGCAGCTCCACTCCTAGCGGGAATTACAATGAGCAGTTCTTC,CASSSTPSGNYNEQFF,TRBD2,TRBJ2-1,TRBV7-9
TGCGCCAGCAGCTTGGGAGGGGGCGACACCGGGGAGCTGTTTTTT,CASSLGGGDTGELFF,TRBD1,TRBJ2-2,TRBV5-1
TGTGCCTGGAGTCCCCCGGACAGGGAGTATGGCATTCAGTACTTC,CAWSPPDREYGIQYF,TRBD1,TRBJ2-4,TRBV30